This TCR beta chain came from a study of OX40 agonist ivuxolimab in advanced cancers. Sequenced by immunoSEQ multiplex PCR; TCRdb stores in-frame clones only, minus some. The sample has approximately 70,000 clones; just over 85% are singletons. This CDR3 region has 13 residues. Germline V gene lookup returns CDR1 MDHEN and CDR2 SYDVKM. The J segment lost 11 bases and the V segment lost 6 bases, leaving 6 bases of the junction unmatched. Blood was sampled at baseline, cycle 4 day 1, and cycle 7 day 1. Sample: CD4+ or CD8+ T cells sorted from blood, taken in a trial of the OX40 agonist ivuxolimab. The chain carries TRBV28 and TRBJ2-3, with 12 nucleotides matching TRBD2. The receptor was isolated from an adult with an advanced solid tumor such as melanoma, head and neck, liver or kidney cancer. CDR3 sequence (DNA): TGTGCCAGCAGACCCCCTAGCGGGAGGGTGCAGTATTTT. Protein product: CASRPPSGRVQYF.